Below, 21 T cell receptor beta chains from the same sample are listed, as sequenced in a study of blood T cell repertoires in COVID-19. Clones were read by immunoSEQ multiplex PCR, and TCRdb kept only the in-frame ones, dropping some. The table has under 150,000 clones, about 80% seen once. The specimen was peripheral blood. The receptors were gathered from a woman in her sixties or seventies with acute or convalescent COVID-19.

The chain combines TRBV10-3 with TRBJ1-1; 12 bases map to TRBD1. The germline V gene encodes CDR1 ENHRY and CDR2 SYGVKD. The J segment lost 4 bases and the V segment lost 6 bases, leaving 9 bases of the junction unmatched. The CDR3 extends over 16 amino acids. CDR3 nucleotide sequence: TGTGCCATCAGGGAAGGGACAGGGGGCTCGAGCACTGAAGCTTTCTTT. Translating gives CAIREGTGGSSTEAFF.

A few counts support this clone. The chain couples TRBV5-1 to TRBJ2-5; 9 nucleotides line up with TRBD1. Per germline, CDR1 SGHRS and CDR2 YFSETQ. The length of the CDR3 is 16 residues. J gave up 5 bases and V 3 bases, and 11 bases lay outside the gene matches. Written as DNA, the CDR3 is TGCGCCAGCAGCTCAACCGGGACAGGGAGTATGGAGACCCAGTACTTC. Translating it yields CASSSTGTGSMETQYF.

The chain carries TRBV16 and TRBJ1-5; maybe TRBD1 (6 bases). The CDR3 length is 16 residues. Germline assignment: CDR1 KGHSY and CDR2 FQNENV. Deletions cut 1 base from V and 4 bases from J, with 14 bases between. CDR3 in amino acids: CASSQLGGYQNQPQHF. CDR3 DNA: TGTGCCAGCAGCCAATTAGGGGGATATCAGAATCAGCCCCAGCATTTT.

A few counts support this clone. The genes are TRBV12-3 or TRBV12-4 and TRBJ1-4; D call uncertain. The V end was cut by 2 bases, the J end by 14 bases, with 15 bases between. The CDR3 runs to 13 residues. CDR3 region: CASSLSGPGILFF. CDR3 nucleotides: TGTGCCAGCAGTTTAAGTGGTCCGGGAATTCTGTTTTTT.

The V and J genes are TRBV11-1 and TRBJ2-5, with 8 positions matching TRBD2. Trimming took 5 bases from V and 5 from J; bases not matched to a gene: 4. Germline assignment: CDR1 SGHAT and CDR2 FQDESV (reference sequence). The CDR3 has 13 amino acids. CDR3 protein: CASSTGLEETQYF. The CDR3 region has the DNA TGTGCCAGCAGCACGGGACTAGAGGAGACCCAGTACTTC.

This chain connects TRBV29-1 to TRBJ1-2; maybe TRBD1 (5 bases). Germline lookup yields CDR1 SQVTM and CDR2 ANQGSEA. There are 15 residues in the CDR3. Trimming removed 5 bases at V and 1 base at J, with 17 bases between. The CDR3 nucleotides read TGCAGCGTTCACGGTACCCCGACAGATAACTATGGCTACACCTTC. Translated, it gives CSVHGTPTDNYGYTF. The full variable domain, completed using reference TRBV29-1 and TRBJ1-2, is SAVISQKPSRDICQRGTSLTIQCQVDSQVTMMFWYRQQPGQSLTLIATANQGSEATYESGFVIDKFPISRPNLTFSTLTVSNMSPEDSSIYLCSVHGTPTDNYGYTFGSGTRLTVV.

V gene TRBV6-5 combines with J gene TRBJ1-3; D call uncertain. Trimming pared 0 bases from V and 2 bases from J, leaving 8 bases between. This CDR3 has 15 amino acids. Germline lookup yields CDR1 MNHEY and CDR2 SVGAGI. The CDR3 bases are TGTGCCAGCAGTTACTCTCACGGAGCTGGAAACACCATATATTTT. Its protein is CASSYSHGAGNTIYF.

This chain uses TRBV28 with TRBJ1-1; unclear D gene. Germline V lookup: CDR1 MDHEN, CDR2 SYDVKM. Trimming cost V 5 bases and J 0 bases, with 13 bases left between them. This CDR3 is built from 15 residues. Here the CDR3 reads CASSPSTGMNTEAFF. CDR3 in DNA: TGTGCCAGCAGTCCCTCGACGGGGATGAACACTGAAGCTTTCTTT.

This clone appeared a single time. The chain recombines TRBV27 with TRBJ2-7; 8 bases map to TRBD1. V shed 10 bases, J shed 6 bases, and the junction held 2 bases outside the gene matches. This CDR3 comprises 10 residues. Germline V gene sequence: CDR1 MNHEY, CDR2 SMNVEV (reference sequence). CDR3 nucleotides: TGTGCCACCGGGACAGGCGAGCAGTACTTC. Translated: CATGTGEQYF.

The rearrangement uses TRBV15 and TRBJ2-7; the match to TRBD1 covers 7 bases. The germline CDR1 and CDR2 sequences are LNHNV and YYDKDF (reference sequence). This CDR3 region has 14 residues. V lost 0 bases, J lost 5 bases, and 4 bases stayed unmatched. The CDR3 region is CATSRDRDRNEQYF. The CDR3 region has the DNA TGTGCCACCAGCAGAGATAGGGACAGAAACGAGCAGTACTTC. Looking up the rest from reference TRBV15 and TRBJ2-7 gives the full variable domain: DAMVIQNPRYQVTQFGKPVTLSCSQTLNHNVMYWYQQKSSQAPKLLFHYYDKDFNNEADTPDNFQSRRPNTSFCFLDIRSPGLGDTAMYLCATSRDRDRNEQYFGPGTRLTVT.

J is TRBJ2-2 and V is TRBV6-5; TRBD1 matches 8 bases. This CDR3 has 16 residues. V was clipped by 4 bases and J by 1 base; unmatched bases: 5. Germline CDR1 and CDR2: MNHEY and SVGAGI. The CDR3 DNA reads TGTGCCAGCAGTTTCCCCGGGACAGGGAACACCGGGGAGCTGTTTTTT. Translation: CASSFPGTGNTGELFF.

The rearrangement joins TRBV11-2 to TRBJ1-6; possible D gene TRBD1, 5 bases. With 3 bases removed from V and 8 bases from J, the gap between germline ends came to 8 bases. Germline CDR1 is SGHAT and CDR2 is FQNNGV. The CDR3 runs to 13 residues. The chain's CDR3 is CASSFPGDSPLHF. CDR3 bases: TGTGCCAGCAGCTTCCCGGGGGATTCACCCCTCCACTTT.

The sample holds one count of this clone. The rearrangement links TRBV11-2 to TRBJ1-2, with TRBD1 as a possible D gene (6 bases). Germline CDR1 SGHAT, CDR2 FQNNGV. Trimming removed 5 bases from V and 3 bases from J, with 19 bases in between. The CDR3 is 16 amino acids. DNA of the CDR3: TGTGCCAGCAGCCCATTAACAGGGCAGGAGGACTATGGCTACACCTTC. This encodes CASSPLTGQEDYGYTF.

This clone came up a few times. CDR3 region: CASSLSGGSYNEQFF. The DNA of the CDR3 is TGTGCCAGCAGCTTGAGCGGAGGCTCCTACAATGAGCAGTTCTTC. This chain connects TRBV7-8 to TRBJ2-1; D is possibly TRBD2 (5 bases). There are 15 residues in the CDR3. The ends were cut back, 3 bases at V and 0 bases at J, with 9 bases in the middle. CDR1 SGHVS and CDR2 FQNEAQ come from the germline V gene.

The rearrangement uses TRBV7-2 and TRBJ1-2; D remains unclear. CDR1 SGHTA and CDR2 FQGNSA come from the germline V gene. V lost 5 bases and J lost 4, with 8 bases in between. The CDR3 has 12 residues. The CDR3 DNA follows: TGTGCCAGCAGCCCCACGGTCTATGGCTACACCTTC. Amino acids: CASSPTVYGYTF. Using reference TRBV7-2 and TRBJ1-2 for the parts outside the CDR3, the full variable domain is GAGVSQSPSNKVTEKGKDVELRCDPISGHTALYWYRQSLGQGLEFLIYFQGNSAPDKSGLPSDRFSAERTGGSVSTLTIQRTQQEDSAVYLCASSPTVYGYTFGSGTRLTVV.

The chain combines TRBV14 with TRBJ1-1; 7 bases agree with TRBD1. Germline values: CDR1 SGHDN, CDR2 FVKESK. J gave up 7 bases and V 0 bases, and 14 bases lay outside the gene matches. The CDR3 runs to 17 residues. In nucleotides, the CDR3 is TGTGCCAGCAGCCAAGATCTGCTGACAGGGTACAGGGGTGAAGCTTTCTTT. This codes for CASSQDLLTGYRGEAFF. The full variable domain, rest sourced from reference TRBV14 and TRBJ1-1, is EAGVTQFPSHSVIEKGQTVTLRCDPISGHDNLYWYRRVMGKEIKFLLHFVKESKQDESGMPNNRFLAERTGGTYSTLKVQPAELEDSGVYFCASSQDLLTGYRGEAFFGQGTRLTVV.

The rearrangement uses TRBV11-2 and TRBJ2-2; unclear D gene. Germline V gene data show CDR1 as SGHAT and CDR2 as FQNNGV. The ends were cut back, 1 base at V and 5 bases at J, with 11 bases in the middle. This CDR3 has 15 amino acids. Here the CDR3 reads CASSLATRRTGELFF. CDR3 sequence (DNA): TGTGCCAGCAGCTTAGCGACCAGGCGTACCGGGGAGCTGTTTTTT.

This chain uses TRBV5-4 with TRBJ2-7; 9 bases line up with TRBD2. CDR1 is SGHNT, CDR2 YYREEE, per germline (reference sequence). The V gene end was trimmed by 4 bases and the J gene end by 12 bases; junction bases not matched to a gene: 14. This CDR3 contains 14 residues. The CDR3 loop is CASSNVMGSGSPYF. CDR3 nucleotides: TGTGCCAGCAGCAATGTGATGGGTAGCGGGAGTCCGTACTTC.

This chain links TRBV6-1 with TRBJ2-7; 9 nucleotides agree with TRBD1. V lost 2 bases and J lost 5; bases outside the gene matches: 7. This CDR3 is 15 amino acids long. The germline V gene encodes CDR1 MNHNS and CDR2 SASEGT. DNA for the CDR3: TGTGCCAGCAGTGAAATGGGACAGGGCGACGACGAGCAGTACTTC. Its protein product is CASSEMGQGDDEQYF.

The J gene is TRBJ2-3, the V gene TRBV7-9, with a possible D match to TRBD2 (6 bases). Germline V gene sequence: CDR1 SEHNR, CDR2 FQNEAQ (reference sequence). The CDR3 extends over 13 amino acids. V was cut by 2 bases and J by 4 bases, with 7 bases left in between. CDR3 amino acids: CASSLPGADTQYF. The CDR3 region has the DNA TGTGCCAGCAGCTTACCGGGGGCAGATACGCAGTATTTT.

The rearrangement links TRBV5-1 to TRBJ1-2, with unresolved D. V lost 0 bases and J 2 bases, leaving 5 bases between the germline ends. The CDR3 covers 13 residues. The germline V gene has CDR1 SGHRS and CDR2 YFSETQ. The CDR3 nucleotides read TGCGCCAGCAGCTTGGTCTCCAACTATGGCTACACCTTC. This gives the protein CASSLVSNYGYTF.